The TCR beta chain described here comes from a study of vaccination effects on CD4 cells after COVID-19 (dated by TCRdb to 2021 to 2024). For the wider study: Across the study, the median time from the second dose to post-vaccine sampling was 72 days (range 14 to 241). SARS-CoV-2 spike-specific CD4+ TCR repertoires from before and after mRNA vaccination were compared in COVID-19 convalescent patients and in infection-naive vaccine recipients. The full study included 9 to 10 COVID-19 convalescent patients and a handful of SARS-CoV-2-naive healthy vaccine recipients. In the study, cultures from other donors were sequenced using the Oncomine TCR Beta short-read assay on an Illumina iSeq 100. Paper-wide results and their limitations: Clones induced by infection and clones induced by vaccination both contracted markedly at late timepoints after vaccination, which fits with T cell responses waning over time. Among healthy vaccine recipients, nearly all vaccine-induced clones were SARS-CoV-2 mono-reactive, and just 1 of 255 was cross-reactive with common cold coronaviruses. Limitations of the study were the small number of convalescent patients and the absence of early post-infection timepoints.

The germline V gene yields MNHEY for CDR1 and SVGAGI for CDR2. From the cysteine up to the phenylalanine, the CDR3 has a length of 15 residues. Kept here is only the CDR3 DNA, which spans 45 bases and is read in frame from base 1. V is reduced by 6 bases and J by 0 bases, leaving a spacing of 12 bases between them. To identify antigen-specific CD4+ T cell clonotypes by their expansion, the ViraFEST assay first stimulated PBMC with viral peptide pools and then applied TCR sequencing. After more than nine days of culture, CD4+ T cells were isolated with the EasySep CD4+ T cell isolation kit. Two doses of either the BNT162b2 or the mRNA-1273 mRNA SARS-CoV-2 vaccine were administered to participants. Healthy vaccine recipients had no prior SARS-CoV-2 infection, confirmed by negative nucleocapsid antibodies before and after vaccination. Each well held fewer than 2.5 million PBMC cultured in IMDM containing roughly 5% human AB serum, roughly 10 IU/ml IL-2 and gentamicin, along with roughly 10 ug/ml peptides. On days 3 and 7, half of the culture medium was replaced with fresh IL-2-containing medium. Unless noted otherwise, every peptide stimulation condition was cultured in triplicate wells. Using Ficoll-Paque Plus gradient centrifugation, PBMC were separated from whole blood and then either used fresh or cryopreserved at -140C. The overlapping peptide pools covered the spike proteins of SARS-CoV-2 as well as those of the common cold coronaviruses HCoV-NL63, HCoV-OC43 and HCoV-229E. The QIAamp micro DNA kit was used to extract genomic DNA from the cultured CD4+ T cells.

The library relied on the immunoSEQ multiplex PCR assay. DNA from the CD4+ T cells that had been cultured and isolated underwent TCR beta CDR3 sequencing. Per the original workflow: Non-productive TCR sequences were discarded, and reads were trimmed to the CDR3 region, with only CDR3s of 7 or more amino acids retained. Antigen-specific clonotypes were identified with the MANAFEST web app by comparing expansion in peptide wells against reference cultures. Positive clones required FDR<0.05 expansion versus reference and all other wells, odds ratio above 5, and frequency above 0.1% in two replicate wells. Clonotypes significantly expanded in SARS-CoV-2 spike wells and in at least one common cold coronavirus spike condition were defined as cross-reactive. Using the stringdist R package, CDR3 similarity was measured by Levenshtein distance, and unrooted trees were constructed with ape in R 3.6.1. TCRdb mirrors the immuneACCESS table, restricted to in-frame sequences. Some clones are absent from its copies; in checked studies, under half trace to an unresolved V gene, and the reason for the others is unknown. V and J calls and clone size are those listed in that table; D and trimming were worked out from the DNA. Within this sample are roughly 70,000 clones, with approximately 76% of them counted one time only. The ten most abundant clones make up approximately 0.95% of the sample.

This clone was recorded once. What antigen it recognizes has not been identified. One base away there is no much larger clone; base qualities are not given. The clonotype comes from a human donor who received a COVID-19 vaccine. The sequence joins TRBV6-5 to TRBJ1-3; a tentative D call is TRBD1 (5 bases match). Sequenced material: CD4+ T cells from PBMCs cultured with HCoV-OC43 spike peptides, taken after COVID-19 vaccination. This specimen's cell subset or site label, interpreted: HCoV-OC43 spike overlapping peptide pool stimulation. The nucleotide sequence reads as follows: TGTGCCAGCAGAAGACAGTCCGCCTCTGGAAACACCATATATTTT. Its amino acids are CASRRQSASGNTIYF.